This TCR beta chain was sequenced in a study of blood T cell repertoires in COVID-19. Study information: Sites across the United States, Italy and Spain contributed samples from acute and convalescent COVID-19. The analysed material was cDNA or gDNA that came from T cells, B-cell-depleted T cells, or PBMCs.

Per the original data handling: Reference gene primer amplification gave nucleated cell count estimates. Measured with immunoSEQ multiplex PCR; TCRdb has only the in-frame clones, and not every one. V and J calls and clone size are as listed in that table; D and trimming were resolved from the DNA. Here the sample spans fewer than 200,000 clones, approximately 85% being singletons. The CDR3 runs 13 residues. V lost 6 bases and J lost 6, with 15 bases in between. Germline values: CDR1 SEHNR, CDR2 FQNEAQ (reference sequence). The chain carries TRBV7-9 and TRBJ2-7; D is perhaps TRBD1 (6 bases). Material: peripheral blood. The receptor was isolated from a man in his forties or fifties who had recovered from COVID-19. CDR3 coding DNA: TGTGCCAGCAGTCCTACGACCAGGGGCGAGCAGTACTTC. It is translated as CASSPTTRGEQYF.